This TCR beta chain was sequenced for a study of cytomegalovirus exposure and HLA in healthy donors. Turning to the study itself: Among the approximately 400 donors who were genotyped, roughly 85% fell in the genetic ancestry cluster that is associated with self-reported Caucasian donors.

This clone was observed a single time. Its antigen is undetermined. The PCR made use of 60 Vbeta and 13 Jbeta primers. TCRdb's copy holds only in-frame clones and misses some; the assay was immunoSEQ multiplex PCR. In the table there are more than 95,000 clones, about 80% of which are singletons. This CDR3 region has 12 residues. The germline V and J ends were trimmed by 5 bases and 1 base, with 6 bases remaining between them. CDR1 is KGHSH, CDR2 LQKENI, per germline. Study-wide findings and caveats: Later on, an analysis tied some 17,000 TCR beta sequences to HLA alleles at 0.05 false discovery rate.

Specimen: PBMCs. This TCR came from a man aged 25-40 years in good health and CMV-seropositive. J is TRBJ2-7 and V is TRBV18; D is unresolved. This chain's CDR3 is CASSEASYEQYF. DNA for the CDR3: TGTGCCAGCTCAGAGGCTTCCTACGAGCAGTACTTC.